This T cell receptor beta chain is drawn from a study of beta chain features in type 1 diabetes. The wider study: Healthy donors and patients had similar age, gender and cell yields.

Expressed TCRB transcripts were sequenced, since all the RNA that had been isolated was reverse transcribed. Clones were sequenced by immunoSEQ multiplex PCR, and TCRdb holds only the in-frame ones, with some missing. The table lists roughly 250,000 clones, about 63% of them singletons. Broader study findings: Type 1 diabetes patients had VDJ junctions that carried fewer insertions and more deletions.

A word on this clone: What it binds is unknown.

The sequenced sample consisted of naive CD4+ T cells from blood. The clonotype originates from a man aged 30 to 45 in good health.

CDR3 sequence reads: CASSLVITETQYF. The DNA of the CDR3 is TGTGCCAGCAGCTTAGTTATCACGGAGACCCAGTACTTC. This chain uses TRBV7-2 with TRBJ2-5; no clear D. Trimming took 1 base from V and 5 from J, leaving 8 bases between them. CDR3 length equals 13 residues. Germline V lookup: CDR1 SGHTA, CDR2 FQGNSA.